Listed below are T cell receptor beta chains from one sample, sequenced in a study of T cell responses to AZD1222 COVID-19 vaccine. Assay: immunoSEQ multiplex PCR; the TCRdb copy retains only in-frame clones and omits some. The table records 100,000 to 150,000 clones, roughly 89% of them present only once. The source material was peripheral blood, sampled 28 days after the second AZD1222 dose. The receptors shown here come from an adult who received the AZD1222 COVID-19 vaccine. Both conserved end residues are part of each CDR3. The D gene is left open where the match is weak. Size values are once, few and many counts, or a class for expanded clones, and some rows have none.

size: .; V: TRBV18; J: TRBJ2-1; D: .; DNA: TGTGCCAGCTCACCGGGCACTGTGGATGAGCAGTTCTTC; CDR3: CASSPGTVDEQFF
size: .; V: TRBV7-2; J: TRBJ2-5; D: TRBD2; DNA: TGTGCCAGCAGCCCCAGCGGGATACAAGAGACCCAGTACTTC; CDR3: CASSPSGIQETQYF
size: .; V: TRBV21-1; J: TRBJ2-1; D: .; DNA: TGTGCCAGCAGCAATGGACTAGCGGGAGAGAATGAGCAGTTCTTC; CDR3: CASSNGLAGENEQFF
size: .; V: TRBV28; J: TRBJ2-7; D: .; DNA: TGTGCCAGCAGTCCTTCGACAGTACCCCCCTACGAGCAGTACTTC; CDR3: CASSPSTVPPYEQYF
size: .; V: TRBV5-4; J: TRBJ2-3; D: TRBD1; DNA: TGTGCCAGCAGCTCCGGGACAGGGGAGGATACGCAGTATTTT; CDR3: CASSSGTGEDTQYF
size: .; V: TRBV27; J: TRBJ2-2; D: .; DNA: TGTGCCAGCAGTTTCGATGCCCGGGATACCGGGGAGCTGTTTTTT; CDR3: CASSFDARDTGELFF
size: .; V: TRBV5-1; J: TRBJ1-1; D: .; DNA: TGCGCCAGCAGCTTGGTGGGACGGGGCCACACTGAAGCTTTCTTT; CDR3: CASSLVGRGHTEAFF
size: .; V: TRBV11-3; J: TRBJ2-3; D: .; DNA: TGTGCCAGCAGCTTACGGGGGCCGAGCACAGATACGCAGTATTTT; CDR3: CASSLRGPSTDTQYF
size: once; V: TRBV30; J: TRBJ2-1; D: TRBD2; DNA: TGTGCCTGGGCAATGCTAGCGGGAGTTGATGAGCAGTTCTTC; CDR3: CAWAMLAGVDEQFF
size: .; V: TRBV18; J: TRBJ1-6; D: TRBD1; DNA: TGTGCCAGCTCACTCCAGGGGGGGACTGCGGCACCCCTCCACTTT; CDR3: CASSLQGGTAAPLHF
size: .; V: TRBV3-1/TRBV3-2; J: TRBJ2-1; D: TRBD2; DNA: TGTGCCAGCAGCCAAGTGGCCGGGAGGGCCTACAATGAGCAGTTCTTC; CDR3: CASSQVAGRAYNEQFF
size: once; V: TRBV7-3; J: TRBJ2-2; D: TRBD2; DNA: TGTGCCAGCAGCCCGAATGGGGCGGGGGGACTTACCGGGGAGCTGTTTTTT; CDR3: CASSPNGAGGLTGELFF
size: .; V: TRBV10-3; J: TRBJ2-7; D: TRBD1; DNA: TGTGCCATCAGAGGACAGGACGAGCAGTACTTC; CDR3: CAIRGQDEQYF
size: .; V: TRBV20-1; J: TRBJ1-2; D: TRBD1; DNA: TGCAGTGCTAGTTCGGGACAGGGACATGGCTACACCTTC; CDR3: CSASSGQGHGYTF
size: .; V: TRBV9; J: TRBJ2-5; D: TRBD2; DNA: TGTGCCAGCAGCGCCCCCAGCGGGAGGGCCGGGGAGACCCAGTACTTC; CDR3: CASSAPSGRAGETQYF
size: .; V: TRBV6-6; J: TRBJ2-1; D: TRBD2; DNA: TGTGCCAGCAGTTACTCGACGGGGCGGGGGGAGCAGTTCTTC; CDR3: CASSYSTGRGEQFF
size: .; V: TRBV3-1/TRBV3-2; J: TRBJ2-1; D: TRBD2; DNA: TGTGCCAGCAGCCCGCCCCTAGCGGGGAAGAACAATGAGCAGTTCTTC; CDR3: CASSPPLAGKNNEQFF
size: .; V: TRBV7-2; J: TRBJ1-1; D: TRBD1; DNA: TGTGCCAGCAGCAAATGGGACAGAAGTGAAGCTTTCTTT; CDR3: CASSKWDRSEAFF
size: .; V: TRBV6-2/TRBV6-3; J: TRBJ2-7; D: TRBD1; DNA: TGTGCCAGCAGTTATCGGTCACAGGGGGCTTTTGAGCAGTACTTC; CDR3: CASSYRSQGAFEQYF
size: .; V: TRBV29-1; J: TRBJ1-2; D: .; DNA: TGCAGCGTTGAAGATCCTGGCTATGGCTACACCTTC; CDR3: CSVEDPGYGYTF
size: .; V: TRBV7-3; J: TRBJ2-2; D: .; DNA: TGTGCCAGCAGATCTCAGGGGAACACCGGGGAGCTGTTTTTT; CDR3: CASRSQGNTGELFF
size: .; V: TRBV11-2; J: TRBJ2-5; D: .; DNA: TGTGCCAGCAGCTTAGACGGGGGCCGAGAGACCCAGTACTTC; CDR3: CASSLDGGRETQYF
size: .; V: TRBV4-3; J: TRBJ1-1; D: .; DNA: TGCGCCAGCAGCCAAGATCTAAGGAACACTGAAGCTTTCTTT; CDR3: CASSQDLRNTEAFF
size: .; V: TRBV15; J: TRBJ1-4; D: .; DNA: TGTGCCACCAGCCTCAGCTATAATGAAAAACTGTTTTTT; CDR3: CATSLSYNEKLFF
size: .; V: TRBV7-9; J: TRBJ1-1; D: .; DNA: TGTGCCAGCAGCTTAGACGTTGGATATGCTTTCTTT; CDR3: CASSLDVGYAFF
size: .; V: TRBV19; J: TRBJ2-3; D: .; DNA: TGTGCCAGTAGAGAGGGGGGGGCCGGGGATACGCAGTATTTT; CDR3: CASREGGAGDTQYF
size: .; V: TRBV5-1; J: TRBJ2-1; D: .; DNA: TGCGCCAGCAGCTCCCCTCTAGCGAGCTCCTACAATGAGCAGTTCTTC; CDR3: CASSSPLASSYNEQFF